This TCR beta chain was captured in a study of blood T cell repertoires in COVID-19. The germline gives CDR1 SGHTA, CDR2 FQGNSA. This CDR3 spans 17 amino acids. V shed 0 bases and J 2 bases; nucleotides not matched to a gene: 7. This clone was found a few times. Original methodology: Nucleated cell counts were estimated from reference gene primer amplification. Measured with immunoSEQ multiplex PCR; TCRdb has only the in-frame clones, and not every one. V, J and clone size derive from that table, while D and trimming were established from the DNA sequence. The table records hundreds of thousands of clones, 85% of them present only once. Cohorts were based on clinical histories the participants reported. People in the exposed group encountered a COVID-19 case within 2 weeks before entering the study.

Specimen: PBMCs or T cells enriched from blood (not recorded which). The TCR comes from a woman between 25 and 40 years old who had been exposed to COVID-19. V and J are TRBV7-2 and TRBJ2-1; 7 bases fit TRBD1. CDR3 nucleotide sequence: TGTGCCAGCAGCTTAGCAATTAACGGACAGGCCTACAATGAGCAGTTCTTC. It codes for CASSLAINGQAYNEQFF.